This T cell receptor beta chain is drawn from a study of Tregs in tolerant kidney transplant recipients. There are 12 residues in the CDR3. The protocol was immunoSEQ multiplex PCR, while the TCRdb copy is restricted to in-frame clones and leaves out a portion. This sample has around 61,000 clones, with around 88% found just once. V is TRBV21-1 and J is TRBJ2-7; the listed D gene, TRBD2, was not tested against the DNA. TRBV21-1 is recorded as a pseudogene. The source of this sequence is a human donor in good health. Sequencing was carried out using CD4+ T cells from blood. Here the CDR3 DNA reads TGTGCCCGAGGGAGGGTGTTCGACGAGCAGTACTTC. Translation: CARGRVFDEQYF.